This T cell receptor beta chain is drawn from a study of shared clonotypes between healthy human individuals (TCRdb year 2020). The study in broad terms: The cohort comprised two women and a few men aged 18 to 49 years. Leukapheresis yielded between about 0.9 and 8.9 billion PBMCs per donor. To increase sequencing depth and limit assay-specific biases, different laboratories used diverse techniques to prepare libraries and sequence TCR repertoires. Blood TCR repertoires of roughly five healthy adults were deeply sequenced to estimate repertoire size and the extent of clonotype sharing between individuals. For each donor, three plates each were used for CD4 naive and CD4 memory, two plates were used for CD8 naive, and one plate was used for CD8 memory. Here is what the overall study found, with its caveats: Based on pairwise subsampling, the degree of clonotype sharing among donors was expected to be affected by sequencing depth. When a few donors were compared, the shared fraction of clonotypes was 5% to 6.5% for naive CD4, approximately 3.3% for naive CD8, 2% to 2.5% for memory CD4, and approximately 0.4% for memory CD8. Naive subsets generally had larger estimated clonotype richness than memory subsets. Incomplete sequencing was indicated by rarefaction of sorted-subset datasets, despite the large sequencing depth. Clonotypes shared by all four sorted-subset donors showed higher generation probabilities than non-shared clonotypes. Sampling was limited to blood, and TCR repertoires in tissue likely differ from TCR repertoires in blood. Because the study included only a small number of donors, the genetic and exposure-history diversity represented was limited.

The donors were healthy, HIV-negative adults who had no recently reported acute infections or vaccinations. All donors were Caucasian adults living in Nashville, Tennessee, USA. CD4+ T cells were enriched by magnetic negative selection, after which naive cells were positively selected on CD45RA and the negative fraction was taken as the memory subset. Blood was obtained by leukapheresis, after which PBMCs were separated by Ficoll-Histopaque density gradient centrifugation and cryopreserved in liquid nitrogen vapor phase. Purity and quantity of every magnetically sorted T cell population were checked by analytical flow cytometry. Genomic DNA was isolated from every sorted fraction and measured by UV absorbance on a Nanodrop 2000c. Using the deep immunoSEQ assay, TCR CDR3 regions were amplified from genomic DNA by multiplex PCR. Extracted genomic DNA from each cell subset was distributed evenly across all wells of several immunoSEQ 96-well plates, and each plate was treated as a replicate. For sorted subsets, 150 to 200 ng genomic DNA, equal to approximately 30,000 T cell genomes, was loaded into each replicate PCR. Purified libraries were measured with a Qubit 3.0 fluorometer, size-checked on a Bioanalyzer 2100, and measured again with the KAPA Library Quantification kit. Every immunoSEQ 96-well plate was sequenced on a separate single-read 150-cycle Illumina NextSeq 550 flow cell. In the original analysis: Because the immunoSEQ output included only junctional sequences and no quality scores, the filtering could not be the same as the filtering used for full-length reads. To assign V/J genes and CDR3, sequences were annotated using PyIR, a Python wrapper for IgBLAST v1.9, with IMGT germline references. Any read was removed if the V/J assignment was weak (E-value above 1e-6), the CDR3 was missing, or the read contained stop codons, out-of-frame junctions, or ambiguous translated residues. V3J clonotypes were defined as sequences sharing the same inferred V gene, J gene, and CDR3 amino acid sequence. Percentage overlap between repertoires was computed as shared unique clonotypes divided by the size of the smaller repertoire. Three approaches were used to assess repertoire richness: RTK rarefaction, the Chao1 estimator, and Recon v2.1 estimates of unobserved clonotypes. OLGA was used to compute generation probabilities for all TCRbeta clonotypes that the gDNA method yielded from a few donors. Entries here come from immuneACCESS through TCRdb and include only in-frame sequences with V and J called. Some clones fail to appear in such tables; in the studies checked, an unresolved V gene covers under half of the shortfall, and the cause of the remainder is unknown. That table is the source of V, J and clone size, and D and trimming were worked out from the DNA. The sample table lists around 700,000 clones, around 73% of them with a count of one. Clones ranked in the top ten supply around 1.8% of the sample.

Cut back by 0 bases and 3 bases, the V and J ends lie 9 bases apart. The CDR1 and CDR2 encoded by the germline V gene (reference sequence) are LNHNV and YYDKDF. Reading from cysteine to phenylalanine, the CDR3 counts 15 amino acids. Only CDR3 DNA is held: 45 bases, read in frame from base 1. To note about this clone: Its antigen specificity is not known. No much larger clonotype is one base removed from it; base qualities were not supplied.

This sequence uses TRBV15 and TRBJ1-5, with an unclear D gene assignment. Sequences were obtained from memory CD4+ T cells sorted from blood. Read against the paper, the sample's cell subset or site label means: CD45RA-negative fraction. This clonotype originated in a woman aged 25 to 45 in good health. The sequenced DNA is TGTGCCACCAGCAGAGACAGGAGAACCAATCAGCCCCAGCATTTT. It is translated as CATSRDRRTNQPQHF.